This T cell receptor beta chain was found in a study of Ad26.COV2.S vaccination and SARS-CoV-2 variants. As to this clone: Antigen: not known.

General study points: For non-spike TCRs, breadth in vaccine recipients resembled that in placebo recipients. The TCR breadth and depth analyses may have understated or missed part of the total T cell responses.

Method: immunoSEQ multiplex PCR; TCRdb's copy keeps in-frame clones and lacks some. The table includes just over 350,000 clones, roughly 94% detected once. The germline V gene has CDR1 SGHVS and CDR2 FQNEAQ. CDR3 length equals 14 residues. The V segment lost 5 bases and the J segment 4 bases; nucleotides outside the gene matches: 5. Sequences were derived from peripheral blood, sampled after recovery from COVID-19. The origin of this receptor is a human donor who had recovered from COVID-19. The rearrangement uses TRBV7-8 and TRBJ1-5; 7 positions match TRBD1. CDR3 in DNA: TGTGCCAGCAGCCCCCGACAGGGAAATCAGCCCCAGCATTTT. The encoded protein is CASSPRQGNQPQHF.